This T cell receptor (beta chain) was observed in a study of cytomegalovirus exposure and HLA in healthy donors. Study-wide results and limits: Presence/absence analyses supposed approximately even sequencing depth among donors. A later analysis showed HLA-associated TCR beta chains outstripping equally common others in clonal expansion. What a later analysis reportedly showed was that an Asian-associated ancestry cluster had fewer N-insertions than the 666-donor mean. Productive status was seen about 87% or about 30% of the time for most TCR beta V segments in an earlier analysis.

Germline trimming cut 1 base from V and 7 bases from J; bases unmatched to any gene: 8. Germline CDR1 is SGHTS and CDR2 is YDEGEE. The CDR3 runs 15 residues. Primers included in the PCR were 60 Vbeta and 13 Jbeta primers. Assay: immunoSEQ multiplex PCR; the TCRdb copy retains only in-frame clones and omits some. Of 100,000 to 150,000 clones in the sample, about 73% were seen once. As concerns this clone: Antigen unknown.

The chain has TRBV5-8 and TRBJ1-2, with TRBD1 matching 9 bases. The sample comprised PBMCs. The source is a human donor in good health. The CDR3 DNA sequence: TGTGCCAGCAGCTTGAGGACAGGGGCGCTGGGTGGCTACACCTTC. Its protein product is CASSLRTGALGGYTF.